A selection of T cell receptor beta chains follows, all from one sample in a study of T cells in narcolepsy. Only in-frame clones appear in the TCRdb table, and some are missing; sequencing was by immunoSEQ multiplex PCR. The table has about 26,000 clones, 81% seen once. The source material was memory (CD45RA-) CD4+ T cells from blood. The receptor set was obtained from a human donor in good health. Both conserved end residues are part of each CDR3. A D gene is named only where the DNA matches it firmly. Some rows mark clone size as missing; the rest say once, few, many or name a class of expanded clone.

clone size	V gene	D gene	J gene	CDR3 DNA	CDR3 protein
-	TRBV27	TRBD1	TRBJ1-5	TGTGCCAGCAGTTTTCGAGGGGGCGGAGATCAGCCCCAGCATTTT	CASSFRGGGDQPQHF
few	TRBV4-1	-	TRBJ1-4	TGCGCCAGCAGCCGGAGCAGGACCGGGGGTGAAAAACTGTTTTTT	CASSRSRTGGEKLFF
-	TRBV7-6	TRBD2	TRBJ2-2	TGTGCCAGCTCCCCTCGGTTGGGGGGGACGAACACCGGGGAGCTGTTTTTT	CASSPRLGGTNTGELFF
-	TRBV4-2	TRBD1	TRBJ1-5	TGTGCCAGCAGCCAGACGGAGCCCGGGACAGTCAATCAGCCCCAGCATTTT	CASSQTEPGTVNQPQHF
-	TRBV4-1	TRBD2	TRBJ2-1	TGCGCCAGCAGCCAGCCGGGACTAGCGGGATACAATGAGCAGTTCTTC	CASSQPGLAGYNEQFF
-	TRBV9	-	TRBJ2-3	TGTGCCAGCACCCAGACTAGTGCCACAGATACGCAGTATTTT	CASTQTSATDTQYF
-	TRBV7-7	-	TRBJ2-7	TGTGCTAGCAGCTCCACAGGGAACGAGCAGTACTTC	CASSSTGNEQYF
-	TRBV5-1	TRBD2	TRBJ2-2	TGCGCCAGCAGCCTGCGGAGCGGGAGTCCCGGGGAGCTGTTTTTT	CASSLRSGSPGELFF
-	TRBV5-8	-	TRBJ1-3	TGTGCCAGCAGCTTCGGTGGGCTTAGAAACACCATATATTTT	CASSFGGLRNTIYF
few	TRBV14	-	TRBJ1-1	TGTGCCAGCAGCCAAGATCCTAGGGGACGTGAAGCTTTCTTT	CASSQDPRGREAFF
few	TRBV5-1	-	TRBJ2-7	TGCGCCAGCAGCTTGGATAGCAACGGCTACGAGCAGTACTTC	CASSLDSNGYEQYF
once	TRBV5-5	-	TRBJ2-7	TGTTACGACTCCTACGAGCAGTACTTC	CYDSYEQYF
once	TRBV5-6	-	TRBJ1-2	TGTGCCAGCAGCCCGGTTACGGACAGTCCTTCGTATTCTAACTATGGCTACACCTTC	CASSPVTDSPSYSNYGYTF
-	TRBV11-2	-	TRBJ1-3	TGTGCCAGCAGCCAACAGAGCTCTGGAAACACCATATATTTT	CASSQQSSGNTIYF
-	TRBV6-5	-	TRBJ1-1	TGTGCCAGCACCACCCCGGGGTTAGGGAACACTGAAGCTTTCTTT	CASTTPGLGNTEAFF
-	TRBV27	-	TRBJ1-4	TGTGCCAGCAGTCCCCGGCCGAGACGGACGCTTGCAACTAATGAAAAACTGTTTTTT	CASSPRPRRTLATNEKLFF
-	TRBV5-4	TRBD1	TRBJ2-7	TGTGCCAGCAGCTCGACAGGGCGATACGAGCAGTACTTC	CASSSTGRYEQYF
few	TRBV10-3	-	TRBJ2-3	TGTGCCATCAAGGTCGGCCGATATACAGATACGCAGTATTTT	CAIKVGRYTDTQYF
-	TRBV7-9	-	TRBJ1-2	TGTGCCAGCAGCTCCCTTACAGGCCTCTTAGGCTACACCTTC	CASSSLTGLLGYTF
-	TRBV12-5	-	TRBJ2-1	TGTGCTAGTGGTTTAAGGGGGGCCGGACGACAGTTCTTC	CASGLRGAGRQFF
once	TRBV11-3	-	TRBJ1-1	TGTGCCAGCAGCTCCCGTGGGGGCACTGAAGCTTTCTTT	CASSSRGGTEAFF
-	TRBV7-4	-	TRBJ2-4	TGTGCCAGCAGCCACCCTGACATGAATTCCAAAAACATTCAGTACTTC	CASSHPDMNSKNIQYF
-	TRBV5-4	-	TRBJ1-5	TGTGCCAGCATCACACATTGGGTGAACAATCAGCCCCAGCATTTT	CASITHWVNNQPQHF
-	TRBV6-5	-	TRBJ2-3	TGTGCCAGCAGTTACCCGCGTCAGGGGATCACAGATACGCAGTATTTT	CASSYPRQGITDTQYF
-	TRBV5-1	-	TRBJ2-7	TGCGCCAGCAGCTTCATCGGGACATTCTCCTACGAGCAGTACTTC	CASSFIGTFSYEQYF
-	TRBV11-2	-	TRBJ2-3	TGTGCCAGCAGCTTAGGGAGCAGGGGGGGCACAGATACGCAGTATTTT	CASSLGSRGGTDTQYF
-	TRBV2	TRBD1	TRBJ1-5	TGTGCCAGCAGGGAAGGACAGGTTGGAAATCAGCCCCAGCATTTT	CASREGQVGNQPQHF
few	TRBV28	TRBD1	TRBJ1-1	TGTGCCAGCAGGGGGACAGGAGGCACTGAAGCTTTCTTT	CASRGTGGTEAFF
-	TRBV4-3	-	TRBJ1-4	TGCGCCAGCAGCCAAGCTGTATTCGAAAAACTGTTTTTT	CASSQAVFEKLFF